Listed here are 5 T cell receptor beta chains from one sample, sequenced in a study of shared clonotypes between healthy human individuals. Assay used: immunoSEQ multiplex PCR; TCRdb lists only in-frame clones, some missing. The repertoire holds around 550,000 clones, with about 95% as singletons. Material for sequencing was naive CD4+ T cells sorted from blood. Subset reported: CD45RA+ positively selected. The receptor set was obtained from a woman in her 30s in good health.

The genes are TRBV11-2 and TRBJ2-7; D ambiguous. The CDR3 runs to 11 residues. V dropped 2 bases and J dropped 5 bases, with 4 bases sitting between them. Germline CDR1 SGHAT, CDR2 FQNNGV. As DNA, the CDR3 is TGTGCCAGCAGCTTAATGGACGAGCAGTACTTC. Protein: CASSLMDEQYF.

As DNA, the CDR3 is TGCGCCAGCAGTCTAGCGAGATACAATGAGCAGTTCTTC. Amino acid sequence: CASSLARYNEQFF. The chain uses TRBV10-2 and TRBJ2-1; a weak D match, TRBD2 (6 bases). CDR1 and CDR2 (germline): WSHSY, SAAADI. The CDR3 has 13 amino acids. Trimming took off 5 bases at V and 4 bases at J, with 9 bases between the two ends.

The genes are TRBV9 and TRBJ1-1; TRBD1 aligns across 9 bases. V dropped 1 base and J dropped 5; count of bases not matched to a gene: 6. The CDR3 consists of 15 residues. In germline, CDR1 is SGDLS, CDR2 YYNGEE. The CDR3 DNA reads TGTGCCAGCAGCGTAAACAGGGGGCAGCGTACTGAAGCTTTCTTT. It translates to CASSVNRGQRTEAFF. Looking up the rest from reference TRBV9 and TRBJ1-1 gives the full variable domain: DSGVTQTPKHLITATGQRVTLRCSPRSGDLSVYWYQQSLDQGLQFLIQYYNGEERAKGNILERFSAQQFPDLHSELNLSSLELGDSALYFCASSVNRGQRTEAFFGQGTRLTVV.

This chain uses TRBV28 with TRBJ2-7, with 8 bases identical to TRBD1. Germline V lookup: CDR1 MDHEN, CDR2 SYDVKM. The V segment lost 6 bases and the J segment 3 bases; nucleotides outside the gene matches: 7. The CDR3 covers 14 residues. In DNA, the CDR3 is TGTGCCAGCAGCTTGGACAGGGAGGACTACGAGCAGTACTTC. Its protein product is CASSLDREDYEQYF.

V is TRBV18 and J is TRBJ1-4, with D possibly matching TRBD1 (5 bases). This CDR3 is 14 amino acids long. V shed 5 bases and J shed 3 bases, with 10 bases lying between them. The germline CDR1 and CDR2 sequences are KGHSH and LQKENI. The CDR3 DNA reads as TGTGCCAGCTCAGCTGGGGCCCCTAATGAAAAACTGTTTTTT. Translated: CASSAGAPNEKLFF.